Below, 25 T cell receptor beta chains from the same sample are listed, as sequenced in a study of blood T cell repertoires in COVID-19. Here immunoSEQ multiplex PCR was the method, and the copy in TCRdb shows in-frame clones only, minus some. The top ten hold approximately 15% of the sample, which has 50,000 to 75,000 clones, roughly 80% seen once. Sequencing was done on a sample of peripheral blood. The receptors originated from a man aged 60 to 69 with COVID-19, enrolled during active disease.

A few counts support this clone. This sequence joins TRBV7-3 and TRBJ2-7, with 8 bases identical to TRBD2. The CDR3 loop spans 16 amino acids. The germline CDR1 and CDR2 sequences are SGHTA and FQGTGA. Trimming took 5 bases from V and 2 from J; bases not matched to a gene: 11. The CDR3 protein is CASSPSGGRLPYEQYF. The CDR3 nucleotides read TGTGCCAGCAGCCCCTCGGGGGGGAGGTTACCCTACGAGCAGTACTTC.

This clone is judged medium-sized. This rearrangement joins TRBV19 to TRBJ1-5; no definite D call. Germline CDR1 LNHDA, CDR2 SQIVND (reference sequence). The CDR3 extends over 14 amino acids. The V gene lost 6 bases and the J gene lost 8 bases, with 17 bases spanning the gap. The CDR3 here is CASSFDAGLEPQHF. The CDR3 region has the DNA TGTGCCAGTAGCTTCGACGCGGGGTTGGAGCCCCAGCATTTT.

The chain is built from TRBV4-1 and TRBJ2-3; D uncertain. The CDR3 is 13 residues long. Trimming took 3 bases from V and 0 from J, leaving 4 bases between them. In germline, CDR1 is MGHRA, CDR2 YSYEKL. The CDR3 loop reads CASSQASTDTQYF. The CDR3 coding sequence is TGCGCCAGCAGCCAGGCCAGCACAGATACGCAGTATTTT.

This chain joins TRBV30 and TRBJ1-2, with unresolved D. Germline V gives CDR1 GTSNPN, CDR2 SVGIG (reference sequence). Trimming shortened V by 0 bases and J by 0 bases, and 8 bases separated the two germline ends. The CDR3 loop spans 14 amino acids. Here the CDR3 reads CAWSVHSPNYGYTF. Written as DNA, the CDR3 is TGTGCCTGGAGTGTACACAGCCCTAACTATGGCTACACCTTC.

This chain uses TRBV12-3 or TRBV12-4 with TRBJ1-1, with TRBD1 as a possible D gene (6 bases). The CDR3 runs to 11 residues. V lost 6 bases and J lost 8, with 10 bases in between. The CDR3 region is CASSSGQEAFF. As DNA, the CDR3 is TGTGCCAGCAGCTCTGGACAGGAAGCTTTCTTT.

The V and J genes are TRBV2 and TRBJ1-1; D remains ambiguous. The length of the CDR3 is 14 residues. CDR1 and CDR2 (germline): SNHLY, FYNNEI. Trimming left V 5 bases short and J 0 bases short, with 10 bases between. The chain's CDR3 is CASSLGQMNTEAFF. The CDR3 bases are TGTGCCAGCAGTCTGGGCCAGATGAACACTGAAGCTTTCTTT.

The J gene is TRBJ2-7, the V gene TRBV5-1, with 10 bases matching TRBD1. The germline V gene encodes CDR1 SGHRS and CDR2 YFSETQ. The CDR3 is 15 amino acids. With V trimmed by 2 bases and J by 6 bases, 8 bases remained unmatched. The CDR3: CASSFMGQGPREQYF. The CDR3 DNA sequence: TGCGCCAGCAGCTTTATGGGACAGGGGCCGCGCGAGCAGTACTTC. Variable domain in full (rest from reference TRBV5-1 and TRBJ2-7): KAGVTQTPRYLIKTRGQQVTLSCSPISGHRSVSWYQQTPGQGLQFLFEYFSETQRNKGNFPGRFSGRQFSNSRSEMNVSTLELGDSALYLCASSFMGQGPREQYFGPGTRLTVT.

This chain joins TRBV11-2 and TRBJ2-2, with D perhaps matching TRBD2 (5 bases). The CDR3 consists of 13 residues. Deletions cut 2 bases from V and 5 bases from J, with 6 bases between. Per germline, CDR1 SGHAT and CDR2 FQNNGV. In nucleotides, the CDR3 is TGTGCCAGCAGCTTAACGGGAACCGGGGAGCTGTTTTTT. This codes for CASSLTGTGELFF.

This clone was seen once. The chain is built from TRBV27 and TRBJ1-4, with TRBD1 as a possible D gene (6 bases). The CDR3 is 13 amino acids. Per germline, CDR1 MNHEY and CDR2 SMNVEV (reference sequence). V was cut by 6 bases and J by 8 bases, with 13 bases left in between. The CDR3 reads CASRQQGREKLFF. The DNA of the CDR3 is TGTGCCAGCAGACAGCAGGGGAGAGAAAAACTGTTTTTT.

This clone was picked up one time. The gene calls are TRBV19 and TRBJ1-4; no definite D call. CDR3 length equals 14 residues. Germline lookup yields CDR1 LNHDA and CDR2 SQIVND (reference sequence). Trimming left V 3 bases short and J 8 bases short, with 13 bases between. CDR3 sequence: CASSIGGREEKLFF. The CDR3 coding sequence is TGTGCCAGTAGTATTGGAGGGAGGGAAGAAAAACTGTTTTTT.

The chain couples TRBV2 to TRBJ2-7; 7 bases line up with TRBD1. From germline, CDR1 is SNHLY and CDR2 FYNNEI. V shed 5 bases and J 4 bases; nucleotides not matched to a gene: 2. The CDR3 loop spans 12 amino acids. The DNA of the CDR3 is TGTGCCAGCAGTACACAGGGGTACGAGCAGTACTTC. Protein sequence: CASSTQGYEQYF.

V gene TRBV30 combines with J gene TRBJ1-3, with unresolved D. The CDR3 is 12 amino acids. V was pared by 2 bases and J by 4 bases, with 6 bases between. CDR1 is GTSNPN and CDR2 is SVGIG in the germline V gene (reference sequence). The CDR3 sequence is CAWSPQGNTIYF. The CDR3, as DNA: TGTGCCTGGAGTCCACAGGGAAACACCATATATTTT.

V gene TRBV6-5 combines with J gene TRBJ1-1; D unresolved. CDR1 is MNHEY and CDR2 is SVGAGI in the germline V gene. The CDR3 totals 14 residues. Trimming shortened V by 0 bases and J by 7 bases, and 12 bases separated the two germline ends. The CDR3 coding sequence is TGTGCCAGCAGTTACTCCCCGGGGATGGGTGAAGCTTTCTTT. Translating gives CASSYSPGMGEAFF.

The chain carries TRBV4-2 and TRBJ2-7; possibly TRBD1 for D (5 bases). The CDR3 consists of 16 residues. The V end lost 2 bases, the J end lost 0 bases, and 14 bases lay between the germline ends. Germline lookup yields CDR1 LGHNA and CDR2 YNFKEQ. The CDR3 bases are TGTGCCAGCAGCCAATCTGGGGCGACCTCCTCCTACGAGCAGTACTTC. Translation gives CASSQSGATSSYEQYF.

The chain recombines TRBV19 with TRBJ2-1, with 10 bases identical to TRBD2. Germline CDR1 reads LNHDA; CDR2 reads SQIVND (reference sequence). The V segment lost 7 bases and the J segment 8 bases; nucleotides outside the gene matches: 8. The CDR3 totals 14 residues. DNA of the CDR3: TGTGCCAGTATGCCTAGCGGGAGCACCTATGAGCAGTTCTTC. It is translated as CASMPSGSTYEQFF. Full variable domain (rest looked up from reference TRBV19 and TRBJ2-1): DGGITQSPKYLFRKEGQNVTLSCEQNLNHDAMYWYRQDPGQGLRLIYYSQIVNDFQKGDIAEGYSVSREKKESFPLTVTSAQKNPTAFYLCASMPSGSTYEQFFGPGTRLTVL.

The chain joins TRBV6-1 to TRBJ2-7, with 8 bases identical to TRBD2. This CDR3 contains 16 residues. The junction had 10 bases not matched to a gene; V was cut back by 2 bases and J by 4 bases. Germline CDR1 and CDR2: MNHNS and SASEGT. The CDR3 protein is CASSEHQPGLGYEQYF. CDR3 nucleotide sequence: TGTGCCAGCAGTGAACACCAGCCGGGACTAGGGTACGAGCAGTACTTC.

The V and J genes are TRBV28 and TRBJ2-2; TRBD1 matches 10 bases. The CDR3 loop spans 18 amino acids. CDR1 and CDR2 (germline): MDHEN, SYDVKM. V lost 3 bases to trimming and J lost 6 bases; unmatched junction nucleotides: 13. CDR3 DNA: TGTGCCAGCAGTTTCCGTCCGGGACAGGGGTCTACCGCCGGGGAGCTGTTTTTT. Protein: CASSFRPGQGSTAGELFF.

V usage is TRBV2 and J usage is TRBJ1-2; 7 positions agree with TRBD1. The CDR3 sequence is 13 residues long. The V segment lost 6 bases and the J segment 3 bases; nucleotides outside the gene matches: 4. Germline values: CDR1 SNHLY, CDR2 FYNNEI. The CDR3 DNA reads as TGTGCCAGCAGAATCGGGACAGACTATGGCTACACCTTC. Its translation is CASRIGTDYGYTF.

The CDR3 here is CASSPGTGFEQYF. As DNA, the CDR3 is TGTGCCAGCTCACCCGGGACAGGGTTCGAGCAGTACTTC. The chain is built from TRBV18 and TRBJ2-7; TRBD1 matches at 9 bases. CDR1 KGHSH and CDR2 LQKENI come from the germline V gene. This CDR3 is built from 13 residues. Losses at the gene ends were 3 bases for V and 6 bases for J; bases not matched to a gene: 3. The complete variable domain, with remaining parts taken from reference TRBV18 and TRBJ2-7, reads NAGVMQNPRHLVRRRGQEARLRCSPMKGHSHVYWYRQLPEEGLKFMVYLQKENIIDESGMPKERFSAEFPKEGPSILRIQQVVRGDSAAYFCASSPGTGFEQYFGPGTRLTVT.

This clone was seen only a few times. J is TRBJ1-1 and V is TRBV7-2, with a possible D match to TRBD1 (5 bases). V gave up 5 bases and J gave up 1 base, with 17 bases separating them. The CDR3 sequence is 16 residues long. Per the germline V gene, CDR1 is SGHTA and CDR2 is FQGNSA. The chain's CDR3 is CASSPRRGSQNTEAFF. The CDR3 DNA reads as TGTGCCAGCAGCCCCCGTCGGGGGAGTCAGAACACTGAAGCTTTCTTT.

This clone has a single count. The CDR3 DNA reads TGTGCCAGCAGCTCGTCCGGGACTAGCGACGAGCAGTACTTC. Amino acid sequence: CASSSSGTSDEQYF. The gene calls are TRBV5-4 and TRBJ2-7, with 10 bases identical to TRBD2. Per the germline V gene, CDR1 is SGHNT and CDR2 is YYREEE (reference sequence). CDR3 length: 14 residues. With V trimmed by 3 bases and J by 5 bases, 5 bases remained unmatched.

The J gene is TRBJ2-3, the V gene TRBV10-2, with TRBD1 matching over 10 bases. The V gene's germline CDR1 is WSHSY and CDR2 SAAADI. With 6 bases clipped from V and 6 bases from J, the junction kept 15 bases outside the gene matches. The CDR3 sequence is 17 residues long. DNA of the CDR3: TGCGCCAGCAGCCAGAGACCGGGACAGGGGAAATCGGATACGCAGTATTTT. It is translated as CASSQRPGQGKSDTQYF.

The chain has TRBV3-1 (or the pseudogene TRBV3-2) and TRBJ2-5; D might be TRBD1 (5 bases). From germline, CDR1 is LGHDT and CDR2 YNNKEL (reference sequence). CDR3 length: 14 amino acids. The V and J ends lost 2 bases and 5 bases respectively, with 12 bases between them. The CDR3 nucleotides read TGTGCCAGCAGCCAATCAAGGGGTCTCGAGACCCAGTACTTC. It encodes CASSQSRGLETQYF.

The chain uses TRBV19 and TRBJ2-5; TRBD2 matches at 8 bases. Germline V gene lookup returns CDR1 LNHDA and CDR2 SQIVND (reference sequence). The junction had 7 bases not matched to a gene; V was cut back by 4 bases and J by 3 bases. The CDR3 runs to 15 residues. CDR3 DNA: TGTGCCAGTAGTACCACCGGGACTAGAAAAGAGACCCAGTACTTC. It codes for CASSTTGTRKETQYF.

This rearrangement joins TRBV6-5 to TRBJ1-6; a weak D match, TRBD1 (5 bases). The length of the CDR3 is 12 residues. Germline V gene lookup returns CDR1 MNHEY and CDR2 SVGAGI. The V gene lost 7 bases and the J gene lost 5 bases, with 6 bases spanning the gap. CDR3 sequence (DNA): TGTGCCAGCACAGGGAATAATTCACCCCTCCACTTT. It yields the protein CASTGNNSPLHF.